This TCR beta chain was captured by sequencing in a study of blood T cell repertoires in COVID-19. Participants' reported clinical history set cohort assignment. As originally analysed: Amplifying reference gene primers gave estimates of nucleated cell counts. Only in-frame clones appear in the TCRdb table, and some are missing; sequencing was by immunoSEQ multiplex PCR. The V and J calls and clone size are taken from that table; D and trimming were inferred from the DNA. The top ten hold about 10% of the sample, which has around 390,000 clones, approximately 90% seen once. Germline V CDR1 and CDR2: SGHTA, FQGNSA. The CDR3 loop spans 15 amino acids. V shed 5 bases and J shed 5 bases, with 18 bases lying between them.

V is TRBV7-2 and J is TRBJ2-5; a possible D gene is TRBD2 (6 bases). Sequencing was done on a sample of PBMCs or T cells enriched from blood (not recorded which). The receptor was derived from a woman between 45 and 60 years old who had recovered from COVID-19. CDR3 in amino acids: CASSPEEGRGETQYF. Here the CDR3 DNA reads TGTGCCAGCAGCCCCGAAGAGGGACGGGGGGAGACCCAGTACTTC.